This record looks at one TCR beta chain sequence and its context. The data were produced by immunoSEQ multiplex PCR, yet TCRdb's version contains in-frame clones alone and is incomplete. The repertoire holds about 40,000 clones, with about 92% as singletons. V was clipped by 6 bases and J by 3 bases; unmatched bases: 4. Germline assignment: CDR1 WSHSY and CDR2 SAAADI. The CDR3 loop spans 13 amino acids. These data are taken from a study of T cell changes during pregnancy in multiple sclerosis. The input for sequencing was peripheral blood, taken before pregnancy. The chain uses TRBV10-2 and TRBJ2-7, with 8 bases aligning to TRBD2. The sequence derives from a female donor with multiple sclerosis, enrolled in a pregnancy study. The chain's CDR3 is CASSRRGDYEQYF. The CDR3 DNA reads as TGCGCCAGCAGCCGGCGGGGGGACTACGAGCAGTACTTC.